Presented here are 2 T cell receptor beta chains from one specimen sequenced in a study of cytomegalovirus exposure and HLA in healthy donors. PCR employed 60 Vbeta and 13 Jbeta primers. The protocol was immunoSEQ multiplex PCR, while the TCRdb copy is restricted to in-frame clones and leaves out a portion. This sample has under 200,000 clones, with 65% to 70% found just once. Sample: PBMCs. The receptors were sampled from a young woman in good health and CMV-seropositive.

J is TRBJ1-6 and V is TRBV30, with D possibly TRBD1 on 5 matching bases. The V gene lost 4 bases and the J gene lost 7 bases, with 23 bases spanning the gap. From germline, CDR1 is GTSNPN and CDR2 SVGIG (reference sequence). The CDR3 length is 17 residues. The CDR3 nucleotides are TGTGCCTGGAACAAACCGGGGTTCCGGGGGGAGAATTCACCCCTCCACTTT. Amino acids: CAWNKPGFRGENSPLHF.

The chain has TRBV28 and TRBJ1-4, with a possible D match to TRBD1 (5 bases). Trimming shortened V by 6 bases and J by 5 bases, and 13 bases separated the two germline ends. The germline CDR1 and CDR2 sequences are MDHEN and SYDVKM. The CDR3 loop spans 14 amino acids. CDR3 DNA sequence: TGTGCCAGCAGCCCATGGGGGGGGAATGAAAAACTGTTTTTT. Translation: CASSPWGGNEKLFF.